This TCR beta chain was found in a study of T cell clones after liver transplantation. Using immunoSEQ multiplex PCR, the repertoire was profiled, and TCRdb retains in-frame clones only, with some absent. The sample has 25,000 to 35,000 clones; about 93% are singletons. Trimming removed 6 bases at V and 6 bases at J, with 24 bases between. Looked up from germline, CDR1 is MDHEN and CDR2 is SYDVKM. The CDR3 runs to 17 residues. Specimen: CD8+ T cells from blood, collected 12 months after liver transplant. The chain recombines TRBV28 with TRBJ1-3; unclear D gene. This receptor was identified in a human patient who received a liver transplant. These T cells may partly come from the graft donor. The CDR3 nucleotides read TGTGCCAGCAGATCGTTCCGAATAGGGAGGGTCCCAAACACCATATATTTT. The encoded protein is CASRSFRIGRVPNTIYF.